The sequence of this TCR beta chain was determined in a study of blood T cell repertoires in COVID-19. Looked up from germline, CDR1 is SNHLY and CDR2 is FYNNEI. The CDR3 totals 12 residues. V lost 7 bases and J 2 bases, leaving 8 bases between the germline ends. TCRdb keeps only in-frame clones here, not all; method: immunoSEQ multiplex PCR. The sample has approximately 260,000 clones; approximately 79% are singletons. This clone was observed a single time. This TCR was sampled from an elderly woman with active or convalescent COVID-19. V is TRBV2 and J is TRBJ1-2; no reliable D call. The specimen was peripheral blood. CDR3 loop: CASKERNYGYTF. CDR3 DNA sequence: TGTGCCAGCAAGGAGAGAAACTATGGCTACACCTTC.